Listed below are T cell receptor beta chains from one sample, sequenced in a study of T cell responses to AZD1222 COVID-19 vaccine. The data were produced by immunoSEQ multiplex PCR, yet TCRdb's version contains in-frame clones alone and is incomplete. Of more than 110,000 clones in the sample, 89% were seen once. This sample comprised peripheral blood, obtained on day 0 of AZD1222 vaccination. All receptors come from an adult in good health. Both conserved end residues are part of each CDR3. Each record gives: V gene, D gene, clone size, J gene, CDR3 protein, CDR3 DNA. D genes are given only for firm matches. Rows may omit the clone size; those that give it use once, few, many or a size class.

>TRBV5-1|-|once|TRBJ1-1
CASSHDKARDFAEAFF
TGCGCCAGCAGTCATGATAAGGCAAGGGACTTCGCCGAAGCTTTCTTT
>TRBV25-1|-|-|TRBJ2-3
CASGRGGTDTQYF
TGTGCCAGCGGAAGGGGGGGCACAGATACGCAGTATTTT
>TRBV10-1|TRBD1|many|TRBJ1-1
CARTGLDTEAFF
TGCGCCAGGACAGGGCTTGACACTGAAGCTTTCTTT
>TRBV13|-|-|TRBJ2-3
CASSYSTVADTQYF
TGTGCCAGCAGCTACTCGACAGTTGCAGATACGCAGTATTTT
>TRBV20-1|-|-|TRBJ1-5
CSARGDQPQHF
TGCAGTGCTAGAGGGGATCAGCCCCAGCATTTT
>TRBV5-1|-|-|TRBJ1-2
CASSLEWAGVHGYTF
TGCGCCAGCAGCTTGGAGTGGGCAGGGGTCCATGGCTACACCTTC
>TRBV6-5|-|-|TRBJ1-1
CASSRNEVNTEAFF
TGTGCCAGCAGTCGGAACGAGGTGAACACTGAAGCTTTCTTT
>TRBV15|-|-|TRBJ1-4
CATSRSGQATNEKLFF
TGTGCCACCAGCCGTTCGGGGCAGGCAACTAATGAAAAACTGTTTTTT
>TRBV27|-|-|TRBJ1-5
CASSFRGNQPQHF
TGTGCCAGCAGTTTTAGGGGTAATCAGCCCCAGCATTTT
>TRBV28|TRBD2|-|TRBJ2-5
CASSLERELETQYF
TGTGCCAGCAGTTTGGAGCGGGAGTTGGAGACCCAGTACTTC
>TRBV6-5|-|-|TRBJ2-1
CASSYSPSSFNEQFF
TGTGCCAGCAGTTACTCGCCTAGTTCCTTTAATGAGCAGTTCTTC
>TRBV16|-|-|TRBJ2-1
CASSGKGRAYNEQFF
TGTGCCAGCAGCGGGAAAGGCAGGGCCTACAATGAGCAGTTCTTC
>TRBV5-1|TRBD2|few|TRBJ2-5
CASSRGLAGDETQYF
TGCGCCAGCAGTCGCGGACTAGCGGGAGATGAGACCCAGTACTTC
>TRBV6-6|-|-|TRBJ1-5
CASSYTRDNQPQHF
TGTGCCAGCAGTTACACCAGGGACAATCAGCCCCAGCATTTT
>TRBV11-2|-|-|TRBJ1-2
CASSGAGSYGYTF
TGTGCCAGCAGCGGAGCAGGGTCTTATGGCTACACCTTC
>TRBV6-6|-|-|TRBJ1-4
CASSSIQQENNEKLFF
TGTGCCAGCAGTTCTATCCAACAGGAGAATAATGAAAAACTGTTTTTT
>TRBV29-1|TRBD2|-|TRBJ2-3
CSGDWGGADTQYF
TGCAGCGGTGACTGGGGGGGAGCAGATACGCAGTATTTT
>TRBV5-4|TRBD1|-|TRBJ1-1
CASSTKQGDTEAFF
TGTGCCAGCAGCACTAAACAGGGGGACACTGAAGCTTTCTTT
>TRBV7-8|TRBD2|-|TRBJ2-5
CASSHSPTGLALETQYF
TGTGCCAGCAGCCACTCACCCACAGGACTAGCCTTAGAGACCCAGTACTTC
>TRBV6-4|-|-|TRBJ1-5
CASSEGSNQPQHF
TGTGCCAGCAGTGAAGGTAGCAATCAGCCCCAGCATTTT
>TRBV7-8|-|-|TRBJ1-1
CASSPLQGYTEAFF
TGTGCCAGCAGCCCCTTACAGGGATACACTGAAGCTTTCTTT
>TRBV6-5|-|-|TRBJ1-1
CASTIQTRAATEAFF
TGTGCCAGCACAATCCAAACAAGGGCGGCCACTGAAGCTTTCTTT
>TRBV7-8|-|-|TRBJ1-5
CASSLDRGGNQPQHF
TGTGCCAGCAGCTTAGATAGGGGCGGCAATCAGCCCCAGCATTTT
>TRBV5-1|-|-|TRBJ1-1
CASRPGTARTEAFF
TGCGCCAGCAGACCTGGGACGGCCCGAACTGAAGCTTTCTTT
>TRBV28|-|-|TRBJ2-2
CASRVNTGELFF
TGTGCCAGCAGGGTGAACACCGGGGAGCTGTTTTTT
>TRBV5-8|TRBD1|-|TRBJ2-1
CASQLGTGGFNEQFF
TGTGCCAGCCAACTCGGGACAGGGGGGTTCAATGAGCAGTTCTTC
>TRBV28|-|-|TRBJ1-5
CASSSPRPWQPQHF
TGTGCCAGCAGTTCGCCCCGTCCTTGGCAGCCCCAGCATTTT
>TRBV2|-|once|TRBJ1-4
CASGRGLTNEKLFF
TGTGCCAGCGGCAGGGGTCTCACTAATGAAAAACTGTTTTTT
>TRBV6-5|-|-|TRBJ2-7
CASSYSRRASYEQYF
TGTGCCAGCAGTTACTCAAGACGGGCCTCCTACGAGCAGTACTTC
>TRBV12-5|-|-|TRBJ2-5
CASGLTWGSRQETQYF
TGTGCTAGTGGTTTAACTTGGGGTAGTCGGCAAGAGACCCAGTACTTC
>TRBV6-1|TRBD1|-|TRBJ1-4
CASSENPGTANEKLFF
TGTGCCAGCAGTGAAAACCCCGGGACAGCTAATGAAAAACTGTTTTTT
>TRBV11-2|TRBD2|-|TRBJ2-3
CASSDTGTSVTDTQYF
TGTGCCAGCAGCGATACCGGGACTAGCGTCACAGATACGCAGTATTTT
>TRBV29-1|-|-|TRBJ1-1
CSAHRMNTEAFF
TGCAGCGCCCACCGAATGAACACTGAAGCTTTCTTT
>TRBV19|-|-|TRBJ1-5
CASSIGGGGGVLSNQPQHF
TGTGCCAGTAGTATCGGCGGAGGAGGTGGGGTCCTTAGCAATCAGCCCCAGCATTTT
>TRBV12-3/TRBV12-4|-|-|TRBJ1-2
CASSNRGDGYTF
TGTGCCAGCAGTAACCGGGGGGATGGCTACACCTTC
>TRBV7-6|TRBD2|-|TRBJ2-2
CASSFGAGAIAGELFF
TGTGCCAGCAGCTTTGGAGCGGGAGCGATAGCCGGGGAGCTGTTTTTT
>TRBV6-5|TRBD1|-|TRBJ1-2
CASSHRGGYGYTF
TGTGCCAGCAGCCACAGGGGAGGGTATGGCTACACCTTC
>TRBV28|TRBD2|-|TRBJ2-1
CASSPLAEGSNEQFF
TGTGCCAGCAGTCCCCTAGCGGAGGGGAGTAATGAGCAGTTCTTC
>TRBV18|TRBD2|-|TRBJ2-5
CASSPRTSGLYQETQYF
TGTGCCAGCTCACCTCGGACTAGCGGCCTGTACCAAGAGACCCAGTACTTC
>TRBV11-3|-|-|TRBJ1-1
CASSPSSTEAFF
TGTGCCAGCAGCCCCAGTAGCACTGAAGCTTTCTTT
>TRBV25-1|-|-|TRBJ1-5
CASSGGGPQHF
TGTGCCAGCAGTGGGGGAGGGCCCCAGCATTTT
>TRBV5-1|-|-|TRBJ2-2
CASSSTQANTGELFF
TGCGCCAGCAGCTCGACACAGGCGAACACCGGGGAGCTGTTTTTT
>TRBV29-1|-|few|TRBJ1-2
CSVGQDTTGGGGYTF
TGCAGCGTTGGTCAGGATACTACGGGCGGAGGAGGCTACACCTTC
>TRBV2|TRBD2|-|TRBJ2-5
CASSGFGTSGRASKETQYF
TGTGCCAGCAGTGGATTTGGGACTAGCGGGAGGGCGTCCAAAGAGACCCAGTACTTC
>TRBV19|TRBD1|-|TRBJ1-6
CASSTDRGNSPLHF
TGTGCCAGTAGTACAGACAGGGGGAATTCACCCCTCCACTTT
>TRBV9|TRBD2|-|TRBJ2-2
CASSLRTSGSHRKDTGELFF
TGTGCCAGCAGCCTCCGGACTAGCGGGAGCCACCGTAAAGACACCGGGGAGCTGTTTTTT
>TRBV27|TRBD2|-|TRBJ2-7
CASSLSGSGYEQYF
TGTGCCAGCAGCCTTAGCGGGAGTGGTTACGAGCAGTACTTC
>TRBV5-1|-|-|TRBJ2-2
CASSLAVGDTGELFF
TGCGCCAGCAGCTTGGCCGTCGGTGACACCGGGGAGCTGTTTTTT
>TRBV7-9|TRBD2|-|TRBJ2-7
CASSSNRQRGGGYEQYF
TGTGCCAGCAGCTCCAACCGCCAGCGGGGGGGCGGGTACGAGCAGTACTTC
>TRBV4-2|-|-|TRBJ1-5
CASSPLGQGTGHQPQHF
TGTGCCAGCAGCCCCTTAGGGCAGGGGACGGGGCATCAGCCCCAGCATTTT
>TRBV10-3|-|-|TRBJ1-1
CAIRQSFMNTEAFF
TGTGCCATCAGACAATCCTTCATGAACACTGAAGCTTTCTTT
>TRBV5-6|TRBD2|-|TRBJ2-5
CASSPRAGGRKTQYF
TGTGCCAGCAGCCCCCGGGCGGGGGGGCGGAAGACCCAGTACTTC
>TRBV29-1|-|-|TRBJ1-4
CSVGGGFANEKLFF
TGCAGCGTTGGGGGGGGATTTGCTAATGAAAAACTGTTTTTT
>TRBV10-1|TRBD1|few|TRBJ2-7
CASSEIGQGKNEQYF
TGCGCCAGCAGTGAGATCGGACAGGGGAAGAACGAGCAGTACTTC
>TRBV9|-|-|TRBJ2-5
CASSVGRGMLETQYF
TGTGCCAGCAGCGTAGGTAGGGGGATGCTAGAGACCCAGTACTTC
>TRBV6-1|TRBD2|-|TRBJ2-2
CASSERLAGDTGELFF
TGTGCCAGCAGTGAACGGCTAGCGGGGGACACCGGGGAGCTGTTTTTT
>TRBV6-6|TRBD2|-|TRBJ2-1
CASSPTFIAGVLYEQFF
TGTGCCAGCAGTCCCACCTTTATAGCGGGAGTTTTATATGAGCAGTTCTTC
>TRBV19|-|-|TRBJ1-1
CASSMTVPMNTEAFF
TGTGCCAGTAGTATGACAGTTCCCATGAACACTGAAGCTTTCTTT
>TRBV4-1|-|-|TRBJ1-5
CASSQDSNQPQHF
TGCGCCAGCAGCCAAGATAGCAATCAGCCCCAGCATTTT